The T cell receptor (beta chain) described here comes from a study of OX40 agonist ivuxolimab in advanced cancers. For the study at large: Partial responses occurred in Three dose-escalation patients, one with hepatocellular carcinoma and two with cutaneous melanoma. Study-wide results and limits: At 0.1 to 3.0 mg/kg, CD4+ and CD8+ blood T cells expanded clonally by week 6.

In regard to this clone: The antigen remains undetermined.

Patients with a history of autoimmune disease or on systemic immunosuppression were excluded. Produced via immunoSEQ multiplex PCR; TCRdb's table is partial and in-frame only. The table lists roughly 56,000 clones, 89% of them singletons, with over 15% in the top ten. CDR3 length equals 15 residues. Germline assignment: CDR1 MNHEY and CDR2 SMNVEV (reference sequence). Trimming left V 0 bases short and J 2 bases short, with 11 bases between. Specimen: CD4+ or CD8+ T cells sorted from blood, collected in a trial of the OX40 agonist ivuxolimab. This chain links TRBV27 with TRBJ2-7; a possible D gene is TRBD1 (5 bases). The sequence came from an adult with an advanced solid tumor such as melanoma, head and neck, liver or kidney cancer. The CDR3: CASSLSAGYPYEQYF. The CDR3 DNA reads TGTGCCAGCAGTTTATCGGCAGGGTACCCCTACGAGCAGTACTTC.